Described below is a single T cell receptor beta chain sequence and its context. Its antigen specificity is not known. Per-nucleotide qualities are absent, and no much larger clonotype sits a single base away. Library construction relied on the immunoSEQ multiplex PCR assay. A mixture of 60 forward primers for TCR Vbeta segments and 13 reverse primers for TCR Jbeta segments was used in the multiplex PCR. The CDR3 region of rearranged TCR beta genes was amplified from genomic DNA with a multiplex PCR assay. The amplified TCR beta libraries were sequenced on the Illumina HiSeq System as 87-base-pair reads. Per the authors' processing: A later analysis counted tens of millions of unique TCR beta chains across the 550 to 800 repertoires, and roughly 10 million of these chains were shared by at least two donors. Raw reads were error-corrected and collapsed into unique sequences by a nearest-neighbor algorithm in which closely related sequences were merged to remove PCR and sequencing errors. Alignment of CDR3 sequences to IMGT reference sequences was used to assign V, D and J gene segments. Each retained sequence needed at least a six-nucleotide match to both a V gene segment and a J gene segment. A rearrangement was called productive if the CDR3 had no stop codons and remained in frame with V and J, and every other rearrangement was called non-productive. Following IMGT convention, CDR3 was defined as the stretch from the second conserved V-encoded cysteine up to the conserved J-encoded phenylalanine. The earlier analysis of about 530 of the donors excluded any sequence lacking an unambiguous match to a single V gene segment. In an earlier analysis of 587 of the donors, V segments were called functional above 56.7% productive rearrangements and were called segregating when the between-donor standard deviation exceeded 5%. To diagnose cytomegalovirus status from the catalog of TCR beta chain sequences, a statistical classification framework was built. A later analysis assigned V and J genes by comparing TCR nucleotide sequences with IMGT/GENE-DB human TR gene sequences. In a later analysis, CDR3 sequences and most-parsimonious VDJ recombination scenarios were assigned using the TCRdist pipeline. In a later analysis, each TCR beta chain was defined by its CDR3 amino acid sequence together with its V-gene family, and reads lacking a unique V-gene family were excluded. In a later analysis, around 600 highly shared, low-generation-probability nucleotide sequences were removed to address suspected cross-contamination and a sequencing artifact. In a later analysis, a clonal expansion index was calculated for each public chain from normalized within-repertoire ranks of inferred template counts. In a later analysis, generation probabilities were computed using a VDJ recombination model fitted to out-of-frame rearrangements, and the results were checked against IGoR. A later analysis scored TCR-TCR, TCR-HLA and TCR-CMV co-occurrence with hypergeometric tests, applying a repertoire-size bias correction to TCR pairs. In a later analysis, false discovery rates were estimated by permuting HLA or CMV assignments 20 times. In a later analysis, co-occurring TCRs were grouped with DBSCAN, and TCRdist sequence similarity was added when clustering was performed within HLA-allele-positive subsets. Repertoires with fewer than 30,000 or more than 120,000 public chains, plus five repertoires with anomalous nucleotide sharing, were excluded from co-occurrence clustering. TCRdb mirrors the immuneACCESS table, restricted to in-frame sequences. Some clones are absent from its copies; in checked studies, under half trace to an unresolved V gene, and the reason for the others is unknown. V, J and clone size were drawn from that table, and D and trimming were deduced from the DNA. This sample holds 130,000 or so clones; 55% to 80% were observed only once. The ten top clones hold approximately 2.5% of the sample.

The cohort consisted of approximately 690 healthy bone marrow donors. All cohort members were sampled while nominally healthy, although unrecorded immune exposures were likely present. The donor was CMV seronegative and was included in the group of about 350 seronegative cohort members. Every donor gave a peripheral blood sample, and the peripheral blood mononuclear cells from that sample were used for TCR beta sequencing. Genomic DNA extraction from the blood cell samples was performed with the Qiagen DNeasy Blood Extraction Kit. This sample is drawn from a study of cytomegalovirus exposure and HLA in healthy donors (dated by TCRdb to about 2017). Notes on the research overall: In an earlier analysis of approximately 500 of the donors, roughly 300 Gb of sequence data and just under 120 million unique TCR beta sequences from about 179 million T cells were reported. Of the approximately 400 genotyped donors, roughly 85% fell in the genetic ancestry cluster associated with self-reported Caucasian donors. On average, around 200,000 unique TCR beta nucleotide sequences were sequenced per donor among roughly 430 genotyped donors of the cohort, with approximately 18% of those sequences being non-productive. Genome-wide SNP genotypes for about 65% of the 666 donors were used in a later genetic analysis, which treated that subset as a discovery cohort. Typing coverage varied by locus: roughly 629-630 donors for A, B, C, DRB1 and DQB1; approximately 500 for DQA1; some 610 for DPA1; more than 450 for DPB1. Besides the first cohort of approximately 710 subjects, a separate validation cohort made up of roughly 120 different subjects was used. The later analysis used no new phenotypic data to find candidate immune exposures, relying instead on TCR beta sequences and their occurrence across donors. In an earlier analysis of several hundred of the donors, high-throughput TCR beta sequencing was used to judge whether each TCR beta V gene segment behaved as functional or pseudogenic. To predict cytomegalovirus infection status, the study brought together high-throughput TCR immunosequencing, statistical association of individual TCRs with disease status, and machine learning. An early release that covered some 640 HLA-typed donors contained around 300 gigabases of sequencing data and about 93 million unique TCR sequences. Both class I and class II loci were covered by HLA typing, at four-digit resolution. Donor age, sex, ethnicity and CMV serostatus were compiled together with the repertoire data. Four to six DR-DQ haplotypes were handled as single units for association and clustering, since linkage in the cohort was strong. A later analysis re-analyzed previously published TCR beta repertoires from 660 or so donors and added high-resolution HLA genotyping to study TCR occurrence patterns. Using immunosequencing, the study profiled T cell repertoires from 550 to 750 subjects and related those repertoires to cytomegalovirus serostatus. All discovery cohort repertoires had been generated on a single sequencing platform. The study aimed to test whether cataloging public T cell receptors could reveal signatures of past pathogen exposure.

The study at large found these results: The classifier was reported to diagnose cytomegalovirus status with high specificity and sensitivity in both the original and validation cohorts. The only immune exposure information available for the cohort was CMV serostatus. Most TCR sequences were observed very rarely across donors, whereas some public TCRs were present in many individuals. Broadly in line with IMGT annotations, most TCR beta V segments showed up in productive rearrangements about 87% or about 30% of the time in an earlier analysis of around 550 of the donors. According to a later analysis, TCR association rates differed among HLA loci, with DRB1 alleles showing the most associated TCRs and HLA-C alleles showing the fewest. Because HLA typing was unavailable for some donors at each locus, only the typed subset was used in association tests. Assigning TCR associations to individual alleles was difficult when HLA alleles, especially DR and DQ, strongly co-occurred. Because counts were too low, some 16 rarely observed V segments, including chromosome 9 orphons, were excluded from the earlier analysis of several hundred of the donors. The study listed 164 TCR beta chains as associated with cytomegalovirus. In vitro tests confirmed that three of the cytomegalovirus-associated TCR beta chains recognize cytomegalovirus antigens. A further reported finding was that TCR beta sequences accurately predicted the HLA-A and HLA-B alleles for most subjects in the first cohort. In a later analysis, most CMV-associated TCR beta chains were found to appear HLA-restricted, with HLA associations seemingly driven largely by CMV exposure. A later analysis associated 17,000 or so TCR beta sequences with specific HLA alleles at a false discovery rate of 0.05. In a later analysis, HLA-associated TCR beta chains were found to be more clonally expanded and to have lower generation probabilities than equally common non-associated chains. Correlated functional status among segregating V segments might be attributable to linkage disequilibrium, but an unknown experimental factor could not be ruled out. In this cohort, only TCR beta chains were sequenced, and detectable features were limited by the absence of alpha or paired-chain data. A later analysis reported that several top co-occurrence clusters appeared linked to parvovirus B19, influenza, CMV and Epstein-Barr virus. Some IMGT-functional V segments, including TRBV6-2 and TRBV6-3, could not be distinguished by the 87-base-pair reads and were therefore excluded. A cluster of highly shared sequence variants was judged likely to represent a technical artifact of the sequencing pipeline. According to the authors, the approach could potentially be generalized to other disease states and immunological phenotypes. In a later genetic analysis, fewer N-insertions in productive TCRs were reported among donors in an Asian-associated ancestry cluster than the roughly 710-donor mean. V-gene and J-gene trimming of TCR beta chains was associated with a missense DCLRE1C variant in a later genetic analysis, and the association was replicated in an independent cohort. Sequencing depth was assumed to be roughly uniform across donors in the presence/absence analyses, though that assumption may not hold.

The CDR3 goes from the cysteine to the phenylalanine over 15 residues. The retained sequence is limited to the CDR3, 45 bases, with the frame set at the first base. Based on the germline V gene (reference sequence), the CDR1 and CDR2 sequences are LNHDA and SQIVND. V is clipped by 3 bases and J by 3 bases, and the sequence between their germline boundaries is 12 bases long. The sequenced material came from PBMCs. Recombination joined TRBV19 with TRBJ1-5; the D gene is perhaps TRBD1, from 6 matching bases. This TCR was sampled from a woman aged 40-49 years in good health and CMV-seronegative. The DNA sequence is TGTGCCAGTAGTATCCAAGGACAGCTCAATCAGCCCCAGCATTTT. The encoded protein is CASSIQGQLNQPQHF.